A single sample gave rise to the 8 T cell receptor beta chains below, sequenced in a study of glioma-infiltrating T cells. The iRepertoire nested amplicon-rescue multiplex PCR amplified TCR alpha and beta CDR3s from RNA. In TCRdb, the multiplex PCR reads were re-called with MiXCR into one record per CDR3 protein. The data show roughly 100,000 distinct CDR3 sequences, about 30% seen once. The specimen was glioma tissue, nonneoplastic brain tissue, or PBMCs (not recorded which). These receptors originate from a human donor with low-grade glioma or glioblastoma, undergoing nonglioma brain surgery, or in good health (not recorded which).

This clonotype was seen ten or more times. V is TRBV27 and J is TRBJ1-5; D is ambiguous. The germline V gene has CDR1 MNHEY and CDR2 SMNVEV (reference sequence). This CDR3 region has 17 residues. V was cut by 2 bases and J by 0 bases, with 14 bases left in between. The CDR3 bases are TGTGCCAGCAGTTTAAAACCTCCCACAGCTAGCAATCAGCCCCAGCATTTT. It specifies CASSLKPPTASNQPQHF.

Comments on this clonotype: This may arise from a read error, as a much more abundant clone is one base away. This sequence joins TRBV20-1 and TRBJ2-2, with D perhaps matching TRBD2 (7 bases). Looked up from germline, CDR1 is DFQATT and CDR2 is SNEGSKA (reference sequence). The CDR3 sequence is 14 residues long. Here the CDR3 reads CSARGGLNTVELFF. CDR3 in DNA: TGCAGTGCTAGGGGGGGGCTTAACACCGTGGAGCTGTTTTTT.

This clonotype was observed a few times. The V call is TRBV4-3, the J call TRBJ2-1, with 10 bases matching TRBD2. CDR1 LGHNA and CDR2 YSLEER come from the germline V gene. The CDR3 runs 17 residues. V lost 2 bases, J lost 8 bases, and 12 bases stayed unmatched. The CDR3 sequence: CASSQLTSGTFGDEQFF. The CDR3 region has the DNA TGCGCCAGCAGCCAACTCACTAGCGGGACCTTCGGGGATGAGCAGTTCTTC.

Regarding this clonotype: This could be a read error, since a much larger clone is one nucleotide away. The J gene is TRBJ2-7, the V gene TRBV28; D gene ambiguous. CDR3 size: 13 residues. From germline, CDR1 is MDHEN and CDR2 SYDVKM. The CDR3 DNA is TGTGCCAGCAGTTTACAGGTGTCCTACGAGAAGTACTTC. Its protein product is CASSLQVSYEKYF.

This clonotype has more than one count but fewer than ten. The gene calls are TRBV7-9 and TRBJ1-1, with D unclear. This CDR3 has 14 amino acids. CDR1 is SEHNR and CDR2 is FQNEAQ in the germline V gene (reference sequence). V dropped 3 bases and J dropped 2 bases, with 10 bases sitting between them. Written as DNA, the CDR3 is TGTGCCAGCAGCTTGAGCGGGGTTAACACTGAAGCTTTCTTT. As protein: CASSLSGVNTEAFF.

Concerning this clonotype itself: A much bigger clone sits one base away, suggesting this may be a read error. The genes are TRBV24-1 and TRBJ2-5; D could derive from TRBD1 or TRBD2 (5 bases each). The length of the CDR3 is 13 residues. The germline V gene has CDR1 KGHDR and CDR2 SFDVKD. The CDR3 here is CATSEMLKGTRYF. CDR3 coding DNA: TGTGCCACCAGTGAAATGTTAAAGGGGACCCGGTACTTC.

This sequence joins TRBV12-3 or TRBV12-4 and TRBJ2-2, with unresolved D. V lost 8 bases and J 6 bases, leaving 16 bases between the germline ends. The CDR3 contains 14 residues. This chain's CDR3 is CASSISVLSGELFF. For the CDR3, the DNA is TGTGCCAGCTCTATCTCGGTCCTGTCCGGGGAGCTGTTTTTT.

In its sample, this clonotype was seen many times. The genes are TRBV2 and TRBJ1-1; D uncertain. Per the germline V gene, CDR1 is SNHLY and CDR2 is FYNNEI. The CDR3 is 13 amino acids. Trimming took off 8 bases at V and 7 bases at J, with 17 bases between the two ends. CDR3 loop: CASSLDTHLEAFF. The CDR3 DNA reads TGTGCCAGCTCCCTTGACACCCATCTTGAAGCTTTCTTT.